This record concerns one T cell receptor (beta chain) sequence. During active infection, Seattle patients enrolled and were then monitored through disease. Germline V gene sequence: CDR1 MNHNY, CDR2 SVGAGI (reference sequence). This CDR3 has 14 residues. V lost 7 bases, J lost 6 bases, and 16 bases lay in between. This entry comes from a study of blood T cell repertoires in COVID-19. About the research overall: Samples of COVID-19 (acute and convalescent) were obtained from the United States, Italy and Spain.

Per the authors' pipeline: Quantification of nucleated cells was approximated via reference gene primer amplification. The data were produced by immunoSEQ multiplex PCR, yet TCRdb's version contains in-frame clones alone and is incomplete. V, J and clone size were drawn from that table, and D and trimming were deduced from the DNA. The data hold some 250,000 clones, with more than 75% observed a single time. The source is a woman aged 55-70 years with COVID-19, enrolled during active disease. The genes are TRBV6-6 and TRBJ2-1; D possibly corresponds to TRBD1 (6 bases). The sequenced sample consisted of peripheral blood. The CDR3 DNA reads TGTGCCAGCAACAGACCAGGGGTACTCAATGAGCAGTTCTTC. Translation gives CASNRPGVLNEQFF.